Sequencing of this T cell receptor (beta chain) was carried out in a study of response to subunit inactivated influenza vaccine. Germline CDR1 SGHRS, CDR2 YFSETQ. The CDR3 runs to 16 residues. Unmatched junction bases numbered 7, after V lost 1 base and J lost 5 bases. Broader study findings: Few additional T cells are recruited per seasonal influenza vaccination, authors suggested.

Note on this clonotype: Its specificity is not known.

TCRdb called the RT-PCR reads again in MiXCR, with one record for every CDR3 protein. In the table there are under 800,000 distinct CDR3 sequences, roughly 13% of which are singletons. The sequence came from a man aged 50 or older who received an inactivated influenza vaccine. The chain recombines TRBV5-1 with TRBJ2-2; 8 nucleotides align to TRBD2. The sequenced sample was PBMCs from blood, obtained less than 15 days before vaccination. DNA for the CDR3: TGCGCCAGCAGCTTGTCGGGGGGGCCTTCGACCGGGGAGCTGTTTTTT. This gives the protein CASSLSGGPSTGELFF.